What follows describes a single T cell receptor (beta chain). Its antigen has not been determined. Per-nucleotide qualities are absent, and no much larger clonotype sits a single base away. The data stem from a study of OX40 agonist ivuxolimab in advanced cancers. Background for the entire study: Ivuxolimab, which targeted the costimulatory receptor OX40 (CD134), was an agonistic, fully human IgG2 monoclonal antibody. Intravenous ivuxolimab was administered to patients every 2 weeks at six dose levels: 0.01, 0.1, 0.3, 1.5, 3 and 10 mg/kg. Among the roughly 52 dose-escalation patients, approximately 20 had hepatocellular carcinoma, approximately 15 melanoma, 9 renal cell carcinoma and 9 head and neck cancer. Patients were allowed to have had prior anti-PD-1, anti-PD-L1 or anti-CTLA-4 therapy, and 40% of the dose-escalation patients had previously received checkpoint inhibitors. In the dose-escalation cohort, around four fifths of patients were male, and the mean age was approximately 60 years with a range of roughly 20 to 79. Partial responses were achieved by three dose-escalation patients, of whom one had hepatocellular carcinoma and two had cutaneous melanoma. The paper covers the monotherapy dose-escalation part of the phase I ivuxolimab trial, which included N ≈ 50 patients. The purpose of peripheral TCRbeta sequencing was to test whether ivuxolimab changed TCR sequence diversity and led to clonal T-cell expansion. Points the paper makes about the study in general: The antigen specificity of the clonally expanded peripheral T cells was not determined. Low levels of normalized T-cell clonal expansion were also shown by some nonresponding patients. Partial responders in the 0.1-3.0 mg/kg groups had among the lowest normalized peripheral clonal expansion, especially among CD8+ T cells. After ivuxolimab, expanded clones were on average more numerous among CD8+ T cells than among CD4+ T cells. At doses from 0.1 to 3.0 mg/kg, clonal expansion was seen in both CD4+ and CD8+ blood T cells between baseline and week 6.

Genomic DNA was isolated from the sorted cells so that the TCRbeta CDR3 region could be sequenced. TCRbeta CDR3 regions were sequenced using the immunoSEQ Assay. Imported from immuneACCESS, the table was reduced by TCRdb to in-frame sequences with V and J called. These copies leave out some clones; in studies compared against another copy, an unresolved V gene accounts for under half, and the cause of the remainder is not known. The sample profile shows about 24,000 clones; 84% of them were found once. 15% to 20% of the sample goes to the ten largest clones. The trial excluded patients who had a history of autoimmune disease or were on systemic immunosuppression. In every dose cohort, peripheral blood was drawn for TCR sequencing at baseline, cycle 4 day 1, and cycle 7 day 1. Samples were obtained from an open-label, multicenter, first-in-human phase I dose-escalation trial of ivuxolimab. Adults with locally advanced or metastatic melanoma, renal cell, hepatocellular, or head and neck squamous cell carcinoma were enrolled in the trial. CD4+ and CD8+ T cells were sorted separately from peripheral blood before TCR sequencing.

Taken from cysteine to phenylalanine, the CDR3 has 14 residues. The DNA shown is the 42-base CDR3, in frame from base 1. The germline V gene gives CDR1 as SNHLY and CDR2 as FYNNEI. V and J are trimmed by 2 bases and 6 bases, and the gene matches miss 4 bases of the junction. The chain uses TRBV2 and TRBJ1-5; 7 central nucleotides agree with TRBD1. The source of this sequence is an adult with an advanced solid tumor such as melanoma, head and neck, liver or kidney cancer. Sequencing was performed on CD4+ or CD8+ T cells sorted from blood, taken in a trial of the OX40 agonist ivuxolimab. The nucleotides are TGTGCCAGCAGTGAATCGACAGGGCGTCAGCCCCAGCATTTT. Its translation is CASSESTGRQPQHF.